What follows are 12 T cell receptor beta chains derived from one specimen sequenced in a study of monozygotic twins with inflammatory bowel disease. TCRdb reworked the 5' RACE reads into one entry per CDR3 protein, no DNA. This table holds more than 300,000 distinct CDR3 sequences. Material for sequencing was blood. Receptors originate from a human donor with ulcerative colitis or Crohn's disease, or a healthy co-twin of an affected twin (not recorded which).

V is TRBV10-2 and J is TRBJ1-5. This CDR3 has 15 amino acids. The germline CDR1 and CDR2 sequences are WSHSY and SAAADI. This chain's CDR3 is CASSESGGSNQPQHF.

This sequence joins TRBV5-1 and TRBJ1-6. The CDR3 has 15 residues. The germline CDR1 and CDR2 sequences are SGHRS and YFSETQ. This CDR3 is CASSWDGRQDSPLHF.

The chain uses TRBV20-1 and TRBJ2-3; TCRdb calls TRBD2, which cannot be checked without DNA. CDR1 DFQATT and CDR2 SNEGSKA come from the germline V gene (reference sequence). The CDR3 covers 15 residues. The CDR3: CSAERTSGGKHTQYF.

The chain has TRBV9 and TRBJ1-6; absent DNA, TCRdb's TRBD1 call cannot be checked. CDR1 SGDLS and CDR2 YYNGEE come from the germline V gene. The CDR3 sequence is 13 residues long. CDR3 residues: CASSVDGGSPLHF.

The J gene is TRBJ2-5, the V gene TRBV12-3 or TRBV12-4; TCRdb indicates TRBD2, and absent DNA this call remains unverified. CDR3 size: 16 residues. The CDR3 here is CASRPASGAKKETQYF.

Here the CDR3 reads CASSLALAPGELFF. This chain links TRBV7-9 with TRBJ2-2. Germline loops: CDR1 SEHNR, CDR2 FQNEAQ (reference sequence). The CDR3 contains 14 residues.

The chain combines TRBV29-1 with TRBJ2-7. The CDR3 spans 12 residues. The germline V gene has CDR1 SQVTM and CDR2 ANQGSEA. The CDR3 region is CSVGNWYYEQYF.

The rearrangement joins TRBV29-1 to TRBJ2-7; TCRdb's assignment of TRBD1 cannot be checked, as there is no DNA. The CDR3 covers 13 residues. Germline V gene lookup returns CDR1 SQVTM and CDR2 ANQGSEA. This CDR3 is CSVARVATYEQYF.

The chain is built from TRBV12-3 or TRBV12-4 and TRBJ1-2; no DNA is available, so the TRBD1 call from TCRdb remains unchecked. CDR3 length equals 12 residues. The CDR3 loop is CASSLQGSGYTF.

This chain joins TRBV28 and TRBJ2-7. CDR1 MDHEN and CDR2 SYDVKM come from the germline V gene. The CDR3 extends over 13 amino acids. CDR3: CASSLVPSYEQYF.

CDR3 in amino acids: CASTRMEQGELFF. The J gene is TRBJ2-2, the V gene TRBV12-3 or TRBV12-4. The CDR3 is made up of 13 amino acids.

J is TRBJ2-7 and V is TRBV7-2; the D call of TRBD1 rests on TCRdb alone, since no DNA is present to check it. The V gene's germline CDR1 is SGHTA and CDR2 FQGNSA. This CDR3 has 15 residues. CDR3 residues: CASSSQQGLSYEQYF.